This is a list of T cell receptor beta chains from one sample in a study of T cell repertoires in cytomegalovirus infection. A single record per CDR3 protein comes from TCRdb applying MiXCR to the reads. The sample has 510,000 or so distinct CDR3 sequences, more than 25% seen once. The sample was PBMCs. The receptors originated from a human donor in good health (CMV status not recorded). Some clones in this sample may be carry-over from other donors' samples. The CDR3 runs from the conserved cysteine through the conserved F or W. A D gene is named only where the DNA matches it firmly. The size of a clone is reported for some rows only, either as once, few or many, or as a class for expanded clones.

J: TRBJ2-5
V: TRBV7-2
size: many
D: -
CDR3: CASSLGRAWETQYF
DNA: TGTGCCAGCAGCTTGGGGCGGGCATGGGAGACCCAGTACTTC

J: TRBJ1-5
V: TRBV4-1
size: few
D: -
CDR3: CASSQDSRSNQPQHF
DNA: TGCGCCAGCAGCCAAGATAGCAGGTCCAATCAGCCCCAGCATTTT

J: TRBJ1-2
V: TRBV19
size: -
D: TRBD1
CDR3: CASSTTGVPSGYTF
DNA: TGTGCCAGTAGTACGACAGGGGTTCCCTCTGGCTACACCTTC

J: TRBJ2-4
V: TRBV7-9
size: once
D: -
CDR3: CASSFNGGNIRYF
DNA: TGTGCCAGCAGCTTTAATGGGGGGAACATTCGGTACTTC

J: TRBJ2-2
V: TRBV7-9
size: few
D: -
CDR3: CASSPRDSNTGELFF
DNA: TGTGCCAGCAGCCCCCGGGACTCCAACACCGGGGAGCTGTTTTTT

J: TRBJ2-1
V: TRBV6-2/TRBV6-3
size: -
D: TRBD2
CDR3: CASSYYGLAANEQFF
DNA: TGTGCCAGCAGTTACTACGGACTAGCGGCCAATGAGCAGTTCTTC

J: TRBJ1-2
V: TRBV12-3/TRBV12-4
size: few
D: -
CDR3: CASLSQGDYGYTF
DNA: TGTGCCAGCTTATCCCAGGGAGACTATGGCTACACCTTC

J: TRBJ1-1
V: TRBV12-3/TRBV12-4
size: few
D: -
CDR3: CASCDNMNTEAFF
DNA: TGTGCCAGCTGTGACAACATGAACACTGAAGCTTTCTTT

J: TRBJ1-1
V: TRBV10-3
size: -
D: TRBD1
CDR3: CAISWTGQDEAFF
DNA: TGTGCCATCAGCTGGACAGGGCAAGATGAAGCTTTCTTT

J: TRBJ2-7
V: TRBV6-6
size: many
D: TRBD2
CDR3: CASRGSGTSGFYEQYF
DNA: TGTGCCAGCAGGGGATCCGGGACTAGCGGGTTCTACGAGCAGTACTTC

J: TRBJ2-2
V: TRBV7-2
size: -
D: -
CDR3: CASSLGRSNTGELFF
DNA: TGTGCCAGCAGCTTGGGCCGTTCGAACACCGGGGAGCTGTTTTTT

J: TRBJ2-1
V: TRBV6-6
size: -
D: -
CDR3: CASTGHQSYNEQFF
DNA: TGTGCCAGCACCGGCCATCAATCCTACAATGAGCAGTTCTTC

J: TRBJ2-5
V: TRBV19
size: -
D: -
CDR3: CASTKGAGEIQETQYF
DNA: TGTGCCAGTACCAAGGGGGCGGGAGAGATTCAGGAGACCCAGTACTTC

J: TRBJ1-1
V: TRBV5-6
size: -
D: TRBD1
CDR3: CASSLGQGLVEAFF
DNA: TGTGCCAGCAGCTTGGGACAGGGGTTGGTTGAAGCTTTCTTT

J: TRBJ2-2
V: TRBV12-3/TRBV12-4
size: -
D: TRBD1
CDR3: CASHRQGSNTGELFF
DNA: TGTGCCAGCCATCGACAGGGTTCGAACACCGGGGAGCTGTTTTTT

J: TRBJ1-1
V: TRBV6-2/TRBV6-3
size: few
D: -
CDR3: CASRNVFLRNTPTEAFF
DNA: TGTGCCAGCAGGAACGTTTTTCTGCGGAATACCCCCACTGAAGCTTTCTTT

J: TRBJ1-1
V: TRBV2
size: few
D: TRBD1
CDR3: CASSEVGQGTEAFF
DNA: TGTGCCAGCAGTGAAGTCGGACAGGGGACTGAAGCTTTCTTT

J: TRBJ1-6
V: TRBV10-3
size: few
D: -
CDR3: CAISEGLYNSPLHF
DNA: TGTGCCATCAGTGAAGGGCTATATAATTCACCCCTCCACTTT

J: TRBJ2-2
V: TRBV7-6
size: few
D: TRBD2
CDR3: CASSLIRTSTNTGELFF
DNA: TGTGCCAGCAGCTTGATCCGGACTAGTACGAACACCGGGGAGCTGTTTTTT

J: TRBJ2-1
V: TRBV9
size: few
D: TRBD2
CDR3: CASSDRLRLAAAYNEQFF
DNA: TGTGCCAGCAGCGACCGCCTAAGACTAGCGGCCGCCTACAATGAGCAGTTCTTC

J: TRBJ2-7
V: TRBV4-1
size: many
D: TRBD1
CDR3: CASSQARDSSYEQYF
DNA: TGCGCCAGCAGCCAAGCCCGGGACAGCTCCTACGAGCAGTACTTC

J: TRBJ1-1
V: TRBV30
size: -
D: -
CDR3: CAWSVDGEAFF
DNA: TGTGCCTGGAGTGTAGATGGTGAAGCTTTCTTT

J: TRBJ2-7
V: TRBV7-2
size: -
D: -
CDR3: CASSFQAVDYEQYF
DNA: TGTGCCAGCAGCTTCCAAGCCGTCGACTACGAGCAGTACTTC

J: TRBJ2-4
V: TRBV7-2
size: many
D: -
CDR3: CASSLRSLGPGSKNIQYF
DNA: TGTGCCAGCAGCTTACGGTCCTTAGGGCCCGGATCCAAAAACATTCAGTACTTC

J: TRBJ2-1
V: TRBV11-1
size: -
D: TRBD2
CDR3: CASSPRLASYNEQFF
DNA: TGTGCCAGCAGCCCTCGACTAGCATCCTACAATGAGCAGTTCTTC

J: TRBJ2-7
V: TRBV15
size: once
D: -
CDR3: CATSTFDRSYEQYF
DNA: TGTGCCACCAGTACTTTCGACAGGTCCTACGAGCAGTACTTC

J: TRBJ2-1
V: TRBV6-1
size: -
D: -
CDR3: CASSEAPGWTYNEQFF
DNA: TGTGCCAGCAGTGAAGCGCCAGGGTGGACCTACAATGAGCAGTTCTTC

J: TRBJ2-1
V: TRBV12-3/TRBV12-4
size: -
D: -
CDR3: CASSLGGLAEQFF
DNA: TGTGCCAGCAGTTTAGGGGGGCTCGCTGAGCAGTTCTTC

J: TRBJ2-1
V: TRBV11-3
size: few
D: -
CDR3: CASSFSAQGYNEQFF
DNA: TGTGCCAGCAGTTTCTCCGCACAGGGCTACAATGAGCAGTTCTTC

J: TRBJ2-1
V: TRBV7-2
size: few
D: TRBD2
CDR3: CASSLVLAVSSYNEQFF
DNA: TGTGCCAGCAGCTTAGTACTAGCGGTCTCCTCCTACAATGAGCAGTTCTTC

J: TRBJ2-1
V: TRBV11-2
size: -
D: TRBD2
CDR3: CASSLDASGRLYEQFF
DNA: TGTGCCAGCAGCTTAGACGCAAGCGGGAGACTCTATGAGCAGTTCTTC

J: TRBJ2-7
V: TRBV18
size: -
D: TRBD2
CDR3: CASSPSGTRGREQYF
DNA: TGTGCCAGCTCACCCTCCGGGACTAGAGGTCGCGAGCAGTACTTC

J: TRBJ2-2
V: TRBV29-1
size: -
D: -
CDR3: CSVELPGTGELFF
DNA: TGCAGCGTTGAATTGCCGGGCACCGGGGAGCTGTTTTTT

J: TRBJ2-1
V: TRBV10-3
size: -
D: TRBD1
CDR3: CAISVRDRGNNEQFF
DNA: TGTGCCATCAGTGTGAGGGACAGGGGGAACAATGAGCAGTTCTTC

J: TRBJ1-3
V: TRBV19
size: -
D: -
CDR3: CASSLSIKAGNTIYF
DNA: TGTGCCAGTAGTCTCTCGATCAAGGCTGGAAACACCATATATTTT

J: TRBJ1-1
V: TRBV15
size: -
D: TRBD1
CDR3: CATSRDGGQLNTEAFF
DNA: TGTGCCACCAGCAGAGATGGGGGACAGTTGAACACTGAAGCTTTCTTT

J: TRBJ1-1
V: TRBV28
size: -
D: -
CDR3: CASSLLERGTEAFF
DNA: TGTGCCAGCAGTTTACTCGAGAGGGGCACTGAAGCTTTCTTT

J: TRBJ2-1
V: TRBV7-2
size: many
D: -
CDR3: CASSLEAISYNEQFF
DNA: TGTGCCAGCAGCTTAGAAGCTATCTCCTACAATGAGCAGTTCTTC

J: TRBJ2-1
V: TRBV7-9
size: few
D: TRBD2
CDR3: CASSLGDYKSSYNEQFF
DNA: TGTGCCAGCAGCTTAGGGGACTATAAGAGCTCCTACAATGAGCAGTTCTTC

J: TRBJ2-7
V: TRBV18
size: -
D: -
CDR3: CASSTETGEQYF
DNA: TGTGCCAGCTCAACGGAGACTGGCGAGCAGTACTTC

J: TRBJ1-6
V: TRBV6-2/TRBV6-3
size: -
D: -
CDR3: CASSLTGSANSPLHF
DNA: TGTGCCAGCAGCCTCACAGGTTCGGCGAATTCACCCCTCCACTTT

J: TRBJ2-3
V: TRBV4-3
size: -
D: -
CDR3: CASSLVPGSPTDTQYF
DNA: TGCGCCAGCAGCCTAGTCCCGGGGTCACCTACAGATACGCAGTATTTT

J: TRBJ2-5
V: TRBV3-1
size: -
D: TRBD2
CDR3: CASRGGDRQTQYF
DNA: TGTGCCAGCAGGGGGGGGGACCGCCAGACCCAGTACTTC

J: TRBJ2-7
V: TRBV7-6
size: few
D: TRBD2
CDR3: CASSTPGLANEQYF
DNA: TGTGCCAGCAGCACTCCGGGACTAGCGAACGAGCAGTACTTC

J: TRBJ2-1
V: TRBV5-1
size: -
D: -
CDR3: CASSLELGQYNEQFF
DNA: TGCGCCAGCAGCTTGGAACTAGGCCAATACAATGAGCAGTTCTTC

J: TRBJ2-2
V: TRBV7-2
size: many
D: TRBD1
CDR3: CASSLATGGVGELFF
DNA: TGTGCCAGCAGCTTAGCGACAGGGGGCGTCGGGGAGCTGTTTTTT

J: TRBJ2-3
V: TRBV7-2
size: many
D: TRBD2
CDR3: CASSSRKLAQSTDTQYF
DNA: TGTGCCAGCAGCTCCCGAAAACTAGCGCAAAGCACAGATACGCAGTATTTT

J: TRBJ1-2
V: TRBV12-3/TRBV12-4
size: few
D: TRBD1
CDR3: CASSLTGPGGYTF
DNA: TGTGCCAGCAGTCTGACAGGGCCGGGAGGCTACACCTTC